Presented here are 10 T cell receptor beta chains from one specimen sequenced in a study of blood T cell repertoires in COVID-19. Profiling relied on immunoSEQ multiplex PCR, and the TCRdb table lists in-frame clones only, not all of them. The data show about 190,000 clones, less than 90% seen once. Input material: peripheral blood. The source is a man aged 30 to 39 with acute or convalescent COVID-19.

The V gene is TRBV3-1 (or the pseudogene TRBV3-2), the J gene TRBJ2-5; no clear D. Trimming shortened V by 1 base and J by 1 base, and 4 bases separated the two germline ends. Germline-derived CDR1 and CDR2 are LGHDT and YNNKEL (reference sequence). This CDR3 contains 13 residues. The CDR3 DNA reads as TGTGCCAGCAGCCAAGGAGGCCAAGAGACCCAGTACTTC. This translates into CASSQGGQETQYF.

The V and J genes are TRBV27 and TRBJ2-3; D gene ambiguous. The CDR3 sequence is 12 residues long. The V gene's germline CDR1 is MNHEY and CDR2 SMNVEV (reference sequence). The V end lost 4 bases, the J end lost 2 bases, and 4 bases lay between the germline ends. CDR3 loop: CASSSYTDTQYF. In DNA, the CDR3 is TGTGCCAGCAGTTCCTACACAGATACGCAGTATTTT.

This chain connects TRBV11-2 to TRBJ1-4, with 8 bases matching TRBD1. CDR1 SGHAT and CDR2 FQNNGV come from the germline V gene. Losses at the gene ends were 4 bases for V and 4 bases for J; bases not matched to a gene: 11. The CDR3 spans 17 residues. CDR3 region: CASSYTYTGGINEKLFF. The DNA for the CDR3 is TGTGCCAGCAGCTATACCTACACAGGGGGGATTAATGAAAAACTGTTTTTT.

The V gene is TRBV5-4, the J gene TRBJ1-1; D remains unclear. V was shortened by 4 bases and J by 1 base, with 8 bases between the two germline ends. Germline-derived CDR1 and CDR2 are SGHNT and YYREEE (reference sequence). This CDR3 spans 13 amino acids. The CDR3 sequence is CASSTSENTEAFF. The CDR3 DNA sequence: TGTGCCAGCAGCACATCAGAGAACACTGAAGCTTTCTTT.

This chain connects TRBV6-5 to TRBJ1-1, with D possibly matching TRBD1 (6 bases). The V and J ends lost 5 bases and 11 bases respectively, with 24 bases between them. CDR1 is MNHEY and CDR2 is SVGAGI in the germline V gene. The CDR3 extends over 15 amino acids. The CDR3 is CASSRSTVGGLGAFF. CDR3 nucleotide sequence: TGTGCCAGCAGTAGATCCACCGTGGGGGGGCTGGGGGCTTTCTTT.

CDR3 protein: CSACGGDILCTDTQYF. CDR3 DNA: TGCAGTGCTTGTGGGGGGGATATTCTGTGCACAGATACGCAGTATTTT. This rearrangement joins TRBV20-1 to TRBJ2-3; 7 positions agree with TRBD2. Germline CDR1 DFQATT, CDR2 SNEGSKA (reference sequence). V dropped 5 bases and J dropped 1; count of bases not matched to a gene: 12. CDR3 size: 16 residues.

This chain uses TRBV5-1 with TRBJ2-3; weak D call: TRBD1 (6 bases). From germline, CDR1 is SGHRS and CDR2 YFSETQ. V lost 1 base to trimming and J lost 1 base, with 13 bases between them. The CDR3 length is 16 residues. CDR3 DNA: TGCGCCAGCAGCTTGCAGGTGGGGGCCGGCACAGATACGCAGTATTTT. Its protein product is CASSLQVGAGTDTQYF.

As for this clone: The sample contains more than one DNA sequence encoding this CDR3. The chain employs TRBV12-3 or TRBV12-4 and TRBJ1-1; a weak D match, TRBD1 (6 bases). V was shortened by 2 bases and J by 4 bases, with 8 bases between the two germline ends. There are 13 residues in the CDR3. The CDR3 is CASSLRGSTEAFF. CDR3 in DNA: TGTGCCAGCAGTTTAAGGGGGAGCACTGAAGCTTTCTTT.

DNA for the CDR3: TGTGCCAGCAGCTTAGATGGCGGATCCACAGATACGCAGTATTTT. Translating it yields CASSLDGGSTDTQYF. The chain couples TRBV11-3 to TRBJ2-3; D gene unclear. The CDR3 has 15 residues. The germline V and J ends were trimmed by 0 bases and 2 bases, with 9 bases remaining between them. Germline CDR1 and CDR2: SGHNT and YENEEA.

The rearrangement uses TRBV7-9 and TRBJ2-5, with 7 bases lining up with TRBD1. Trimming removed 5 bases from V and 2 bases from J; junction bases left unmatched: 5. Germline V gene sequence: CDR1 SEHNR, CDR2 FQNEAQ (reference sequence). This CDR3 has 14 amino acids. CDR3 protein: CASSPSGGQETQYF. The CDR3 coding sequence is TGTGCCAGCAGCCCCTCAGGGGGTCAAGAGACCCAGTACTTC.